The rows below give T cell receptor beta chains drawn from one sample of a study of human T cells and chemical hapten exposure. TCRdb reanalysed the RACE reads using MiXCR and keeps one entry per CDR3 protein. Among 60,000 to 70,000 distinct CDR3 sequences listed, about a tenth were seen once. This specimen consisted of whole blood, obtained in connection with sensitization to the hapten diphenylcyclopropenone (DPC). Receptors were obtained from a woman in her 50s with alopecia areata. Some clones in this sample may be carry-over from other donors' samples. The CDR3 runs from the conserved cysteine through the conserved F or W. A D gene is named only where the DNA matches it firmly. Not every row has a clone size; where given, it reads once, few, many or a size class.

v_call,cdr3_length,clone_size,j_call,d_call,cdr3_aa,cdr3_nt
TRBV29-1,14,.,TRBJ2-2,TRBD1,CSVKDRSNTGELFF,TGCAGCGTTAAGGACAGGAGCAACACCGGGGAGCTGTTTTTT
TRBV3-1,16,few,TRBJ2-1,TRBD2,CASSPHAGGAYNEQFF,TGTGCCAGCAGCCCCCACGCTGGGGGGGCCTACAATGAGCAGTTCTTC
TRBV28,14,many,TRBJ2-7,TRBD1,CASSPQDRAREQYF,TGTGCCAGCAGTCCCCAGGACAGGGCTCGGGAGCAGTACTTC
TRBV19,14,many,TRBJ2-5,TRBD1,CASSATGEWETQYF,TGTGCCAGTAGTGCCACAGGGGAATGGGAGACCCAGTACTTC
TRBV12-5,17,.,TRBJ2-1,TRBD2,CASAIGGGGLAGGRQFF,TGTGCTAGTGCCATAGGCGGTGGGGGACTAGCGGGAGGTAGGCAGTTCTTC
TRBV7-2,16,.,TRBJ1-2,TRBD1,CASSPGTGTTNYGYTF,TGTGCCAGCAGTCCCGGGACAGGGACAACAAACTATGGCTACACCTTC
TRBV25-1,12,few,TRBJ2-1,.,CASSEYVNEQFF,TGTGCCAGCAGTGAATATGTCAATGAGCAGTTCTTC
TRBV28,13,.,TRBJ2-2,.,CAAQFPNTGELFF,TGTGCCGCCCAGTTCCCAAACACCGGGGAGCTGTTTTTT
TRBV7-3,14,.,TRBJ2-7,TRBD1,CASSPTGGTYEQYF,TGTGCCAGCAGCCCGACAGGGGGAACCTACGAGCAGTACTTC
TRBV5-1,17,.,TRBJ1-1,.,CASSFLSSGRGNTEAFF,TGCGCCAGCAGCTTTCTTAGCTCGGGAAGGGGTAACACTGAAGCTTTCTTT
TRBV28,12,many,TRBJ2-2,.,CASSFLTGELFF,TGTGCCAGCAGTTTCTTAACCGGGGAGCTGTTTTTT
TRBV5-4,15,.,TRBJ2-4,.,CASSFWGRAKNIQYF,TGTGCCAGCAGCTTCTGGGGTCGGGCCAAAAACATTCAGTACTTC
TRBV9,11,few,TRBJ2-3,.,CASSAQDTQYF,TGTGCCAGCAGCGCCCAAGATACGCAGTATTTT
TRBV29-1,12,few,TRBJ2-5,.,CSVGRIQETQYF,TGCAGCGTTGGGCGGATACAAGAGACCCAGTACTTC
TRBV29-1,11,few,TRBJ1-1,TRBD1,CSGGQGGTAFF,TGCAGCGGTGGACAGGGCGGTACAGCTTTCTTT
TRBV28,12,many,TRBJ2-7,.,CASSPDNFGQYF,TGTGCCAGCAGCCCGGACAACTTCGGGCAGTACTTC
TRBV12-3/TRBV12-4,14,.,TRBJ2-1,.,CASSPTGGRLEQFF,TGTGCCAGCAGTCCGACGGGGGGCAGGTTGGAGCAGTTCTTC
TRBV9,16,.,TRBJ2-4,.,CASSAEAGSIKNIQYF,TGTGCCAGCAGCGCCGAAGCCGGGTCAATCAAAAACATTCAGTACTTC
TRBV7-2,13,few,TRBJ2-2,.,CASSSQGIGELFF,TGTGCCAGCAGCTCCCAAGGGATCGGGGAGCTGTTTTTT
TRBV29-1,13,many,TRBJ2-7,.,CSVVSPITYEQYF,TGCAGCGTTGTGTCTCCCATTACCTACGAGCAGTACTTC
TRBV7-2,12,.,TRBJ1-1,.,CASSLQKLEAFF,TGTGCCAGCAGCTTACAGAAGCTTGAAGCTTTCTTT
TRBV5-4,15,.,TRBJ2-5,.,CASSPGLGERETQYF,TGTGCCAGCAGCCCTGGACTGGGCGAGAGGGAGACCCAGTACTTC
TRBV12-3/TRBV12-4,15,.,TRBJ2-3,.,CASSLSGLRTDTQYF,TGTGCCAGCAGTTTGTCCGGGTTGAGGACAGATACGCAGTATTTT
TRBV20-1,13,.,TRBJ1-5,.,CSARQELNQPQHF,TGCAGTGCTAGACAGGAACTCAATCAGCCCCAGCATTTT
TRBV28,13,many,TRBJ1-5,.,CASRLDSNQPQHF,TGTGCCAGCAGGCTGGACAGCAATCAGCCCCAGCATTTT